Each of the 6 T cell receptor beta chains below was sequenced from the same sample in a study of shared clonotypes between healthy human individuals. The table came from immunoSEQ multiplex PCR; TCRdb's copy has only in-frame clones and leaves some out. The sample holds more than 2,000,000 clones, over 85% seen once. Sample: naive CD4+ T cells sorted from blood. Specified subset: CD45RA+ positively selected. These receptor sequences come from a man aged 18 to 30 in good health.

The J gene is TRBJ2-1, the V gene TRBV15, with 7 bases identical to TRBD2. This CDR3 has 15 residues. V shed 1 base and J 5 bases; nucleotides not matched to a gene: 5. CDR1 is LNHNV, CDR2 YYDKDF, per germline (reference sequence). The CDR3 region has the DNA TGTGCCACCAGCAGAGTGAGCGGGGACCACAATGAGCAGTTCTTC. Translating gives CATSRVSGDHNEQFF.

In DNA form, the CDR3 reads TGTGCCAGCAGCTTAGTGCCTAGCGGGAGGGTGGGGACCCAGTACTTC. Its protein product is CASSLVPSGRVGTQYF. The chain joins TRBV11-2 to TRBJ2-5; 12 nucleotides line up with TRBD2. This CDR3 has 16 amino acids. Germline V gene data show CDR1 as SGHAT and CDR2 as FQNNGV. With 1 base clipped from V and 7 bases from J, the junction kept 7 bases outside the gene matches.

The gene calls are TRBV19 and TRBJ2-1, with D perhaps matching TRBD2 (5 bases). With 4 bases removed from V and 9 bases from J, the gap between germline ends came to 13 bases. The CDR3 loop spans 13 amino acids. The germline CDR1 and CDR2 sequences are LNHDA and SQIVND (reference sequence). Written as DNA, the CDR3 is TGTGCCAGTAGTAAGGCTAGCTTCAGTGAGCAGTTCTTC. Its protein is CASSKASFSEQFF.

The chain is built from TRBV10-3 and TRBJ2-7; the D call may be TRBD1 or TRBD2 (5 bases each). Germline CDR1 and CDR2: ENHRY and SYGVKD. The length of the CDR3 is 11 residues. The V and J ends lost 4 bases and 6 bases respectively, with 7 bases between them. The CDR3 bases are TGTGCCATCAGTGGGGGGAGCGAGCAGTACTTC. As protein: CAISGGSEQYF.

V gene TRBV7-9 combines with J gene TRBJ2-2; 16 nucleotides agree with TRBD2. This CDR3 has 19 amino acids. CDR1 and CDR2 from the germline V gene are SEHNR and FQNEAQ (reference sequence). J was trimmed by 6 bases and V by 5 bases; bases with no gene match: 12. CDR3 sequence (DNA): TGTGCCAGCAGCCTCCACGGGACTAGCGGGAGGGCCAGGGCCGGGGAGCTGTTTTTT. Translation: CASSLHGTSGRARAGELFF.

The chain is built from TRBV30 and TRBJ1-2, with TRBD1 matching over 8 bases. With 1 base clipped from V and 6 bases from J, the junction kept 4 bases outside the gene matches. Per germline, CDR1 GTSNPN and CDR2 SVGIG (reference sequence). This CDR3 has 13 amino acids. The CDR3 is CAWSGRQGNGYTF. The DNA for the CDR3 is TGTGCCTGGAGTGGTCGACAGGGGAATGGCTACACCTTC.